These 25 T cell receptor beta chains came from one sample sequenced in a study of identical twins (dated by TCRdb to about 2016). The library was obtained by 5' RACE. The instrument given in TCRdb is Illumina HiSeq 2000. TCRdb reanalyzed the raw reads on its own, using fastp at Q25 for trimming and MiXCR for clone calling, and kept in-frame beta chains. Every entry covers one CDR3 protein and lists the most common genes and DNA from its rows. The sample table lists hundreds of thousands of distinct CDR3 sequences, around 6.1% of them with a count of one. The ten largest make up 1.5% to 2% of the sample. Input material: naive T cells sorted from blood. In the paper's terms, the cell subset or site label means: cells isolated with a human naive T-cell isolation kit. These receptors all stem from a man aged 18-30 years in good health.

This clonotype was counted ten times or more. The chain links TRBV5-4 to TRBJ2-6; D not resolved. The CDR3 has 10 residues. From germline, CDR1 is SGHNT and CDR2 YYREEE (reference sequence). The CDR3 region has the DNA TGTGCGACCGGGGCCAACGTCCTGACTTTC. This sequence encodes CATGANVLTF.

This clonotype has just a few counts. This chain links TRBV10-3 with TRBJ2-7; the D gene is possibly TRBD2 (6 bases). Trimming shortened V by 3 bases and J by 1 base, and 13 bases separated the two germline ends. Germline lookup yields CDR1 ENHRY and CDR2 SYGVKD. The CDR3 totals 15 residues. CDR3 sequence (DNA): TGTGCCATCAGTGACGGCGGGGATAGATCCTACGAGCAGTACGTC. Its protein is CAISDGGDRSYEQYV.

This clonotype was counted at least ten times. The chain joins TRBV29-1 to TRBJ1-1; no clear D gene. With 0 bases removed from V and 9 bases from J, the gap between germline ends came to 8 bases. Germline V gene lookup returns CDR1 SQVTM and CDR2 ANQGSEA. This CDR3 region has 11 residues. This CDR3 is CSVEDSQKAFF. Written as DNA, the CDR3 is TGCAGCGTTGAAGATTCGCAGAAAGCTTTCTTT.

The chain joins TRBV12-3 or TRBV12-4 to TRBJ2-1; possibly TRBD2 for D (6 bases). V was cut by 6 bases and J by 4 bases, with 16 bases left in between. This CDR3 has 15 residues. The CDR3 DNA reads as TGTGCCAGCAGCCTGGGGTATGGGAGGTACAATGAGCAGTTCTTC. Protein: CASSLGYGRYNEQFF.

This clonotype has at least ten counts. The rearrangement links TRBV10-3 to TRBJ2-3, with 7 bases identical to TRBD1. V shed 0 bases, J shed 7 bases, and the junction held 7 bases outside the gene matches. The CDR3 is 15 amino acids. CDR1 and CDR2 (germline): ENHRY, SYGVKD. CDR3 protein: CAISESGQVLHTQYF. The CDR3 DNA is TGTGCCATCAGTGAGTCCGGACAGGTGCTCCATACGCAGTATTTT.

This clonotype came up many times. The V call is TRBV20-1, the J call TRBJ1-5, with D unclear. Trimming removed 1 base from V and 4 bases from J, with 2 bases in between. This CDR3 region has 11 residues. Germline V gene data show CDR1 as DFQATT and CDR2 as SNEGSKA (reference sequence). The CDR3 nucleotides are TGCAGTGCTAGAGTTAATCAGCCCCAGCATTTT. It codes for CSARVNQPQHF.

J is TRBJ1-1 and V is TRBV5-1; 8 nucleotides agree with TRBD1. The junction had 1 base not matched to a gene; V was cut back by 0 bases and J by 0 bases. The CDR3 covers 15 residues. Per germline, CDR1 SGHRS and CDR2 YFSETQ. The CDR3 bases are TGCGCCAGCAGCTTGGTGACAGGGGTGAACACTGAAGCTTTCTTT. Translated, it gives CASSLVTGVNTEAFF.

This clonotype has only a few counts. The rearrangement uses TRBV15 and TRBJ2-7, with 8 bases fitting TRBD1. The CDR3 sequence is 14 residues long. Per the germline V gene, CDR1 is LNHNV and CDR2 is YYDKDF (reference sequence). V shed 2 bases, J shed 11 bases, and the junction held 11 bases outside the gene matches. In DNA form, the CDR3 reads TGTGCCACCAGCAGAACAACGGACAGGGTGTTTGAGTACGTC. This codes for CATSRTTDRVFEYV.

The V and J genes are TRBV14 and TRBJ2-5; D unresolved. The V gene lost 0 bases and the J gene lost 5 bases, with 13 bases spanning the gap. Germline-derived CDR1 and CDR2 are SGHDN and FVKESK. The CDR3 is 15 amino acids. CDR3 sequence reads: CASSQEIGRRETQYF. CDR3 nucleotide sequence: TGTGCCAGCAGCCAAGAAATCGGCAGGCGGGAGACCCAGTACTTC.

This clonotype came up many times. The chain's CDR3 is CASSLNTVPFF. In DNA, the CDR3 is TGTGCCAGCAGTTTAAACACAGTGCCGTTCTTC. This chain links TRBV12-3 or TRBV12-4 with TRBJ2-1; D unresolved. V was pared by 2 bases and J by 15 bases, with 11 bases between. The CDR3 is 11 amino acids.

V and J are TRBV12-2 and TRBJ2-1; the D segment call TRBD2 is taken from the table without a DNA check. TRBV12-2 is a known pseudogene. The CDR3 runs to 17 residues. The CDR3 here is CASRLEGLAGESNEQFF. CDR3 in DNA: TGTGCAAGTCGCTTAGAGGGACTAGCGGGAGAATCCAATGAGCAGTTCTTC.

In this sample, this clonotype turned up a few times. The chain uses TRBV4-1 and TRBJ2-3; 11 bases match TRBD2. This CDR3 has 18 residues. The V segment lost 8 bases and the J segment 0 bases; nucleotides outside the gene matches: 13. Germline assignment: CDR1 MGHRA and CDR2 YSYEKL. For the CDR3, the DNA is TGCGCCAGCCTTACTCTGCCGGGACTAGCGGTGAGCACAGATACGCAGTATTTT. Protein product: CASLTLPGLAVSTDTQYF.

The V call is TRBV7-6, the J call TRBJ2-2; D is possibly TRBD1 (6 bases). The CDR3 consists of 16 residues. CDR1 SGHVS and CDR2 FNYEAQ come from the germline V gene. The V end lost 0 bases, the J end lost 3 bases, and 11 bases lay between the germline ends. Here the CDR3 reads CASSLAPTGYTGELFF. The CDR3 bases are TGTGCCAGCAGCTTAGCCCCTACAGGGTACACCGGGGAGCTGTTTTTT. The full variable domain, rest sourced from reference TRBV7-6 and TRBJ2-2, is GAGVSQSPRYKVTKRGQDVALRCDPISGHVSLYWYRQALGQGPEFLTYFNYEAQQDKSGLPNDRFSAERPEGSISTLTIQRTEQRDSAMYRCASSLAPTGYTGELFFGEGSRLTVL.

This clonotype was counted a few times. The gene calls are TRBV3-1 and TRBJ1-3; D is ambiguous. Germline V gene lookup returns CDR1 LGHDT and CDR2 YNNKEL (reference sequence). This CDR3 is 14 amino acids long. Trimming took 1 base from V and 4 from J, leaving 8 bases between them. The CDR3 nucleotides read TGTGCCAGCAGCCAAGGCGGGCCGGGAAACACCATATATTTT. Amino acids: CASSQGGPGNTIYF.

This chain links TRBV5-1 with TRBJ2-1; possible D gene TRBD2, 6 bases. Germline V CDR1 and CDR2: SGHRS, YFSETQ. This CDR3 has 15 amino acids. With 0 bases removed from V and 7 bases from J, the gap between germline ends came to 14 bases. The CDR3 region is CASSLDLSGGNEQFF. CDR3 bases: TGCGCCAGCAGCTTGGATCTTAGCGGTGGGAATGAGCAGTTCTTC.

This clonotype was picked up a small number of times. This chain joins TRBV4-3 and TRBJ2-1; 8 bases map to TRBD2. The CDR3 contains 17 residues. The V gene end was trimmed by 0 bases and the J gene end by 2 bases; junction bases not matched to a gene: 6. CDR1 and CDR2 from the germline V gene are LGHNA and YSLEER. The CDR3 sequence is CASSQEASGSPYNEQFF. In DNA form, the CDR3 reads TGCGCCAGCAGCCAAGAAGCCAGCGGGAGCCCCTACAATGAGCAGTTCTTC.

This clonotype was seen at least ten times. An end of the junction does not agree with germline; a read error may underlie this. The chain uses TRBV20-1 and TRBJ1-2; D call uncertain. The length of the CDR3 is 11 residues. The germline CDR1 and CDR2 sequences are DFQATT and SNEGSKA (reference sequence). DNA for the CDR3: TGCAGTGCTAGAGGTGGGGAAGGCTTACCCTTC. Residues: CSARGGEGLPF.

This clonotype has just a few counts. J is TRBJ2-3 and V is TRBV11-3; TRBD1 aligns across 11 bases. This CDR3 spans 16 amino acids. The J segment lost 4 bases and the V segment lost 4 bases, leaving 7 bases of the junction unmatched. Germline assignment: CDR1 SGHNT and CDR2 YENEEA. The CDR3 bases are TGTGCCAGCAGCTACCCGGGACAGGGGGACCCAGATACGCAGTATTTT. It translates to CASSYPGQGDPDTQYF.

The gene calls are TRBV7-8 and TRBJ2-7, with D maybe TRBD1 (6 bases). V gave up 4 bases and J gave up 0 bases, with 16 bases separating them. Looked up from germline, CDR1 is SGHVS and CDR2 is FQNEAQ. The CDR3 loop spans 16 amino acids. CDR3 nucleotide sequence: TGTGCCAGCAGCTACAGAGAGGGGGTAAGCTCCTACGAGCAGTACGTC. This gives the protein CASSYREGVSSYEQYV.

At least ten counts were recorded for this clonotype. CDR3 coding DNA: TGCAGTGCGGAGGAGGGATACTATAATTCACCCCTCCACTTT. This codes for CSAEEGYYNSPLHF. The V call is TRBV20-1, the J call TRBJ1-6; no firm D call. V gave up 6 bases and J gave up 3 bases, with 12 bases separating them. The CDR3 is made up of 14 amino acids. CDR1 is DFQATT, CDR2 SNEGSKA, per germline (reference sequence).

This clonotype came up many times. V gene TRBV29-1 combines with J gene TRBJ1-1; 8 positions agree with TRBD1. This CDR3 spans 13 amino acids. Germline V gives CDR1 SQVTM, CDR2 ANQGSEA. V shed 7 bases and J 4 bases; nucleotides not matched to a gene: 8. The DNA of the CDR3 is TGCAGCGGCGAGGACAGGGCGGTCACTGAAGCTTTCTTT. This sequence encodes CSGEDRAVTEAFF.

In its sample, this clonotype was seen a few times. The J gene is TRBJ1-3, the V gene TRBV25-1; weak D call: TRBD1 (6 bases). CDR1 and CDR2 from the germline V gene are MGHDK and SYGVNS. The ends were cut back, 6 bases at V and 0 bases at J, with 21 bases in the middle. The CDR3 consists of 18 residues. CDR3 sequence: CASRKGGDIASSGNTIYF. The CDR3 DNA is TGTGCCAGCAGGAAGGGCGGGGACATAGCATCCTCTGGAAACACCATATATTTT.

Only a few counts were recorded for this clonotype. The chain joins TRBV12-3 or TRBV12-4 to TRBJ1-2, with 9 bases matching TRBD1. The length of the CDR3 is 11 residues. V lost 3 bases to trimming and J lost 12 bases; unmatched junction nucleotides: 2. CDR3: CASSLGDRDTF. In DNA form, the CDR3 reads TGTGCCAGCAGTTTGGGGGACAGGGACACCTTC.

This clonotype was counted only a few times. Written as DNA, the CDR3 is TGTGCCAGCAGTTATGTGGCTGTCTCCGCCTACAATGAGCAGTTCTTC. Translated, it gives CASSYVAVSAYNEQFF. V usage is TRBV6-2 or TRBV6-3 and J usage is TRBJ2-1; no definite D call. The CDR3 extends over 16 amino acids. Trimming cost V 3 bases and J 2 bases, with 14 bases left between them. The germline gives CDR1 MNHEY, CDR2 SVGEGT.

This clonotype was seen repeatedly, ten times or more. The rearrangement links TRBV12-3 or TRBV12-4 to TRBJ1-1; D is uncertain. Deletions cut 1 base from V and 10 bases from J, with 7 bases between. The CDR3 extends over 11 amino acids. CDR3 sequence: CASSLGGSAFF. CDR3 DNA: TGTGCCAGCAGTTTAGGGGGTTCAGCTTTCTTT.